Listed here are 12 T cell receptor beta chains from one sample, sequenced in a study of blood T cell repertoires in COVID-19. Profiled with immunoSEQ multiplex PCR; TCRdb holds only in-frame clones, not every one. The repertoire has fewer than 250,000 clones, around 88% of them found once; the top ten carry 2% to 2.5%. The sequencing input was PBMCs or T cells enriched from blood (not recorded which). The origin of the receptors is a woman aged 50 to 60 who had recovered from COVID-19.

Here the CDR3 DNA reads TGTGCCAGCAGGGTGTCCGGGACTAGCGGCAGAAAGACCCAGTACTTC. This encodes CASRVSGTSGRKTQYF. The V gene is TRBV7-2, the J gene TRBJ2-5, with 11 positions matching TRBD2. V shed 6 bases, J shed 6 bases, and the junction held 12 bases outside the gene matches. This CDR3 contains 16 residues. Germline-derived CDR1 and CDR2 are SGHTA and FQGNSA.

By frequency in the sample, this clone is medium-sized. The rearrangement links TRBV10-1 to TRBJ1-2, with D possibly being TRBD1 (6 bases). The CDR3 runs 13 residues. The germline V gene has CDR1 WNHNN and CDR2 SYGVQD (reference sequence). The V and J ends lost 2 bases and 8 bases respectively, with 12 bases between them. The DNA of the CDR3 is TGCGCCAGCAGTGAGAACAGGGTGCGGGGCTACACCTTC. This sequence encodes CASSENRVRGYTF.

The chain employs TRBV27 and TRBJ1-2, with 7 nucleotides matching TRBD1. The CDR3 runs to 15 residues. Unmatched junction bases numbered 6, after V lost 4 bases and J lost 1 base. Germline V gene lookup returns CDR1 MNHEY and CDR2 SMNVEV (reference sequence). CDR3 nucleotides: TGTGCCAGCAGTTCCACAGGGGCACTTAACTATGGCTACACCTTC. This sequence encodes CASSSTGALNYGYTF.

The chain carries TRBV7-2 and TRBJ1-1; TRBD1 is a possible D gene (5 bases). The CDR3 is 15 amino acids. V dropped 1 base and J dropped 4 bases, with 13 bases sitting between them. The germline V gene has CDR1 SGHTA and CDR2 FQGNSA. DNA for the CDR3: TGTGCCAGCAGCTTAGTTGCGGGGGTCGGCACTGAAGCTTTCTTT. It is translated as CASSLVAGVGTEAFF.

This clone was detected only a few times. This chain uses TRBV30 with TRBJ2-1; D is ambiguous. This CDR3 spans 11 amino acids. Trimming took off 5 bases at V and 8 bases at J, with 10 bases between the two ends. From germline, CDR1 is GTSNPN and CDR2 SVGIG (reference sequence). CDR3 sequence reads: CAWAGWDEQFF. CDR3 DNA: TGTGCCTGGGCCGGGTGGGATGAGCAGTTCTTC. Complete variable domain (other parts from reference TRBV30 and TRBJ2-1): SQTIHQWPATLVQPVGSPLSLECTVEGTSNPNLYWYRQAAGRGLQLLFYSVGIGQISSEVPQNLSASRPQDRQFILSSKKLLLSDSGFYLCAWAGWDEQFFGPGTRLTVL.

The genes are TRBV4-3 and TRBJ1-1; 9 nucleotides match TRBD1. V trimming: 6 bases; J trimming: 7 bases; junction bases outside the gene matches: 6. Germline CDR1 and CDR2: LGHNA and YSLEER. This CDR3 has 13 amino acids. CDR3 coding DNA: TGCGCCAGCAGAAGGACAGGGGCTGGTGAAGCTTTCTTT. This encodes CASRRTGAGEAFF.

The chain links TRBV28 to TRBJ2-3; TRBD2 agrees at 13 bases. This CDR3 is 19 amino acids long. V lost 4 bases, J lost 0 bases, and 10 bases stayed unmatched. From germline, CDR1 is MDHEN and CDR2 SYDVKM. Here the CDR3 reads CASSWGYPGLAGSTDTQYF. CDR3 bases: TGTGCCAGCAGTTGGGGTTACCCGGGACTAGCGGGAAGCACAGATACGCAGTATTTT.

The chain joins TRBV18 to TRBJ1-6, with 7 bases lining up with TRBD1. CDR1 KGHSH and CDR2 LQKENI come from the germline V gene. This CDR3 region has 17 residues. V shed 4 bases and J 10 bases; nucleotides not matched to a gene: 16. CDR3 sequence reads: CASSRTKMTGQDSPLHF. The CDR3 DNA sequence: TGTGCCAGCTCACGAACTAAGATGACAGGGCAGGACTCACCCCTCCACTTT.

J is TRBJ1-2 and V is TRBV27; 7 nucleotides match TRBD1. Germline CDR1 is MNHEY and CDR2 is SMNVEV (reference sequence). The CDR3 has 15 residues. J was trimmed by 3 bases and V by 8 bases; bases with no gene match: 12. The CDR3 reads CASLPGGGWDYGYTF. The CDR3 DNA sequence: TGTGCCAGCCTCCCAGGGGGAGGTTGGGACTATGGCTACACCTTC.

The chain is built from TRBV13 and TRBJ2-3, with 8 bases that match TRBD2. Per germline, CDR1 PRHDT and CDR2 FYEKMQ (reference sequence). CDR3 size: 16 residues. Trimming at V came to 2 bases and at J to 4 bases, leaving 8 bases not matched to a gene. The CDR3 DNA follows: TGTGCCAGCAGCTTACTTCGGGGGGGCAGATCAGATACGCAGTATTTT. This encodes CASSLLRGGRSDTQYF.

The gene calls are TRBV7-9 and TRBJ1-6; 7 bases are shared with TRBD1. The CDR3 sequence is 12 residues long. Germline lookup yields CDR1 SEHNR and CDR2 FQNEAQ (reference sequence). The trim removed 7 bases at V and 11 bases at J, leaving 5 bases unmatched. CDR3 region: CASNRQGTPLHF. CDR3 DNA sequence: TGTGCCAGCAACCGACAGGGCACACCCCTCCACTTT. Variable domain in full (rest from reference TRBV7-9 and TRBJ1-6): DTGVSQNPRHKITKRGQNVTFRCDPISEHNRLYWYRQTLGQGPEFLTYFQNEAQLEKSRLLSDRFSAERPKGSFSTLEIQRTEQGDSAMYLCASNRQGTPLHFGNGTRLTVT.

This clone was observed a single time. Written as DNA, the CDR3 is TGTGCCAGCGCCGTATCCCTATACGAGCAGTACTTC. Residues: CASAVSLYEQYF. The chain joins TRBV28 to TRBJ2-7; no clear D. V was trimmed by 8 bases and J by 4 bases, leaving 12 bases between them. Germline V lookup: CDR1 MDHEN, CDR2 SYDVKM. The CDR3 is made up of 12 amino acids.